The subject of this entry is one TCR beta chain. This clone has just one count. This clone's antigen is unknown. No clone much larger than this one lies a single base away; base qualities are absent. The entry originates in a study of shared T cell receptors in the human thymus (dated by TCRdb to the early 2020s). With regard to the full study: The study examined how the human thymus generates shared, self-reactive T-cell receptor alpha chains.

The library was prepared using the immunoSEQ multiplex PCR assay. TCRdb holds this immuneACCESS table with in-frame rearrangements only. Some clones are missing; in checked studies, unresolved V genes explain under half, and the rest has no known cause. Within this sample are 550,000 to 800,000 clones, with 80% to 90% of them counted one time only. The ten largest account for 0.0095% to 0.013% of the sample. From the cysteine up to the phenylalanine, the CDR3 has a length of 16 residues. Just the 48-base CDR3 DNA is kept, in frame starting at base 1. At the junction V is shortened by 0 bases and J by 4 bases; bases outside the gene matches: 7. According to the germline V gene, CDR1 reads MGHRA and CDR2 reads YSYEKL. The data were also submitted as part of a second study, on human thymus T cells. The other study reports the following: Donors were immunologically healthy infants undergoing open corrective cardiac surgery for congenital heart defects in Finland. Thymus tissue was obtained as surgical resects removed during corrective cardiac surgery. Biased V and J gene segment usage appeared to be present in both thymic and peripheral blood repertoires. The related research reported highly overlapping thymic TCR repertoires among unrelated individuals. TCR alpha and beta repertoires from fewer than ten infant thymus samples and four related peripheral blood samples were characterized in the study. The infant donors were roughly 7 to 244 days old, and the cohort included six or seven males and two females. Thymocytes were mechanically released from the tissue and were stored as pellets of roughly 9.5-30 million cells at -70 degrees C. Genomic DNA was extracted from frozen cell pellets with a QIAsymphony instrument. The immunoSEQ multiplex PCR assay was used to amplify the TCRB and TCRAD loci from a standardized quantity of quality-controlled genomic DNA. The V(D)J region was spanned by amplicons of a length sufficient to cover the CDR3 and to identify V and J genes. Through the commercial immunoSEQ service, the amplicons were sequenced on an Illumina platform. Primer bias and sequencing errors were corrected as previously described, and TCRAD and TCRB definitions were based on the IMGT database. Analysis of the repertoires was done with immunoSEQ Analyzer 3.0 and VDJTools and included basic statistics, V/J segment usage, diversity estimates, rarefaction and pairwise overlap. To estimate diversity, the Chao1, ChaoE, Efron-Thisted, Shannon and inverse Simpson indices were applied, and diversity was also estimated on datasets down-sampled to the smallest sample. Repertoire overlap was assessed by strict matching of CDR3 nucleotide sequence, V gene and J gene, and clustering was done by Jaccard-based multidimensional scaling. On average, thymus samples yielded roughly 800,000 unique TCRB clonotypes, whereas blood samples yielded about 84,000.

The TCR was taken from a girl in the first two years of life with a congenital heart defect. Donor details come from another sample of the same person, matched by shared clones. The chain was built from TRBV4-1 and TRBJ1-2, with 8 bases in between that match TRBD1. Sequenced: thymocytes. The CDR3 region has the sequence CASSQEGDRRPYGYTF. Here is the DNA: TGCGCCAGCAGCCAAGAAGGGGACAGGCGACCCTATGGCTACACCTTC.